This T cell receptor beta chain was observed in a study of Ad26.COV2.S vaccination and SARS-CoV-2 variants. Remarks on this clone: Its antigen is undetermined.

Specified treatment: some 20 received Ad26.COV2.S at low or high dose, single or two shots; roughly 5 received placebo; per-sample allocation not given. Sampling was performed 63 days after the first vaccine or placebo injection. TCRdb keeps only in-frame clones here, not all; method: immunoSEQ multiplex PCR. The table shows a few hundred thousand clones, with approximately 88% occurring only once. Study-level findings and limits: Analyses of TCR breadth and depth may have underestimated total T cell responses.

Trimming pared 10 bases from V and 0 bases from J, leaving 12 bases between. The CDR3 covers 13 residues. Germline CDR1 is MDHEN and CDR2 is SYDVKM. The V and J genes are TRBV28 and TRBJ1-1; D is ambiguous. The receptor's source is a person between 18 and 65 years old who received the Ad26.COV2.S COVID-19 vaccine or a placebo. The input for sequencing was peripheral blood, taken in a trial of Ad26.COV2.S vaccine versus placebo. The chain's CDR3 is CATFLSMNTEAFF. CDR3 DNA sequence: TGTGCCACCTTCCTCTCTATGAACACTGAAGCTTTCTTT. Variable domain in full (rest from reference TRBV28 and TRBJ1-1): DVKVTQSSRYLVKRTGEKVFLECVQDMDHENMFWYRQDPGLGLRLIYFSYDVKMKEKGDIPEGYSVSREKKERFSLILESASTNQTSMYLCATFLSMNTEAFFGQGTRLTVV.